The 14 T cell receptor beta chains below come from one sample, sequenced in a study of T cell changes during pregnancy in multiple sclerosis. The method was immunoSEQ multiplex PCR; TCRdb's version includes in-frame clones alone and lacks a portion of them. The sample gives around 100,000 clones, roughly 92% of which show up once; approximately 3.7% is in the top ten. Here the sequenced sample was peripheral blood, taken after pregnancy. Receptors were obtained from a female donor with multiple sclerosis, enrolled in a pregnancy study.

CDR3 DNA: TGTGCCAGCAGCAACGGTCTACTAAGTTACGAGCAGTACTTC. It yields the protein CASSNGLLSYEQYF. The chain links TRBV9 to TRBJ2-7; D remains ambiguous. The CDR3 has 14 amino acids. Germline CDR1 and CDR2: SGDLS and YYNGEE. V was trimmed by 4 bases and J by 4 bases, leaving 15 bases between them.

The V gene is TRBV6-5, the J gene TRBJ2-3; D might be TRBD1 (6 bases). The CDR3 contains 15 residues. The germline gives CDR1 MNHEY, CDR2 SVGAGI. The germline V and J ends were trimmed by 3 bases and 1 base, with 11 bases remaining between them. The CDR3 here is CASSYGGLGTDTQYF. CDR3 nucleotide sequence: TGTGCCAGCAGTTATGGGGGCTTGGGCACAGATACGCAGTATTTT.

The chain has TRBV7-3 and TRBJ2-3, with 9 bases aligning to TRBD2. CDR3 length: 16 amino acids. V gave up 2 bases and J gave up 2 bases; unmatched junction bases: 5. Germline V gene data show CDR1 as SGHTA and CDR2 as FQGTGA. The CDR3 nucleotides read TGTGCCAGCAGCTTAGGGTTAGCGGGGGTCACAGATACGCAGTATTTT. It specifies CASSLGLAGVTDTQYF.

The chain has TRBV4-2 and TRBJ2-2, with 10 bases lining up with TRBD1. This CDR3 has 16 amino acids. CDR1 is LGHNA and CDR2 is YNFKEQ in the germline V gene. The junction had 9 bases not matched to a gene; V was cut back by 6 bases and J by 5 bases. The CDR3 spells CASRPKGTGETGELFF. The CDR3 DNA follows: TGTGCCAGCAGGCCCAAGGGGACAGGGGAGACCGGGGAGCTGTTTTTT.

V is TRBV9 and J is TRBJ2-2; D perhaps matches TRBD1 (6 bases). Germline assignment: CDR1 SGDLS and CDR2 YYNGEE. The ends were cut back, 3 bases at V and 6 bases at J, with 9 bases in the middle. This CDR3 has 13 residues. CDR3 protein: CASSGQVPGELFF. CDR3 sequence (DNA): TGTGCCAGCAGCGGACAGGTTCCCGGGGAGCTGTTTTTT. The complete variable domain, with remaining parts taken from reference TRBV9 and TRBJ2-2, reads DSGVTQTPKHLITATGQRVTLRCSPRSGDLSVYWYQQSLDQGLQFLIQYYNGEERAKGNILERFSAQQFPDLHSELNLSSLELGDSALYFCASSGQVPGELFFGEGSRLTVL.

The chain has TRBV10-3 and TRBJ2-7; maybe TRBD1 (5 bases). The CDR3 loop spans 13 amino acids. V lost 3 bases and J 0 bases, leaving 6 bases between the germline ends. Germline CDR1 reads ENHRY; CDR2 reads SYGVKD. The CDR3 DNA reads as TGTGCCATCAGTGACAGGGCCTCCTACGAGCAGTACTTC. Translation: CAISDRASYEQYF.

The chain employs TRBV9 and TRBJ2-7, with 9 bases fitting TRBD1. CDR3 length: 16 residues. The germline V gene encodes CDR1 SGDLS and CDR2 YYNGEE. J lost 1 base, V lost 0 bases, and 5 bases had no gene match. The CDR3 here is CASSVDRDRESYEQYF. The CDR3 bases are TGTGCCAGCAGCGTAGACCGGGACAGGGAATCCTACGAGCAGTACTTC.

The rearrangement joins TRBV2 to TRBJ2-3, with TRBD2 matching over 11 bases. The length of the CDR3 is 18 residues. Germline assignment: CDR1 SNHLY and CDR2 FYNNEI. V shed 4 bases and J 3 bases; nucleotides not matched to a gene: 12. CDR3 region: CASSAGTSGLGRTDTQYF. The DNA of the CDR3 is TGTGCCAGCAGTGCCGGGACTAGCGGACTCGGGAGGACAGATACGCAGTATTTT.

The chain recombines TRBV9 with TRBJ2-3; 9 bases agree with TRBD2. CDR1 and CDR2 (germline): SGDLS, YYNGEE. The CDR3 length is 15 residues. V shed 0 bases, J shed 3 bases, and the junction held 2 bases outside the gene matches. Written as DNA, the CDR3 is TGTGCCAGCAGCGTAGGCGGGGGGGCTACAGATACGCAGTATTTT. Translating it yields CASSVGGGATDTQYF.

This CDR3 reads CASSEKSGGGKETQYF. For the CDR3, the DNA is TGTGCCAGCAGTGAAAAAAGCGGGGGAGGAAAAGAGACCCAGTACTTC. The chain has TRBV6-4 and TRBJ2-5, with 8 bases lining up with TRBD2. CDR1 and CDR2 from the germline V gene are MRHNA and SNTAGT. CDR3 size: 16 residues. The V gene end was trimmed by 3 bases and the J gene end by 3 bases; junction bases not matched to a gene: 9.

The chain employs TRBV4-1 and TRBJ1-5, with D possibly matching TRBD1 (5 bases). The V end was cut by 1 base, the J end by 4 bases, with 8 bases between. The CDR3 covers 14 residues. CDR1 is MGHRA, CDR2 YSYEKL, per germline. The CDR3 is CASSQGTPNQPQHF. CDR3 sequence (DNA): TGCGCCAGCAGCCAAGGGACACCGAATCAGCCCCAGCATTTT.

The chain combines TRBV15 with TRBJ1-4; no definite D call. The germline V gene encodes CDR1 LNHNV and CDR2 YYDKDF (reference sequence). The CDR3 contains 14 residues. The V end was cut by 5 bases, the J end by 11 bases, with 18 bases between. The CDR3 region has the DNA TGTGCCACCAGCGGGAAATTGGAGGCGACGAAACTGTTTTTT. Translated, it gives CATSGKLEATKLFF.

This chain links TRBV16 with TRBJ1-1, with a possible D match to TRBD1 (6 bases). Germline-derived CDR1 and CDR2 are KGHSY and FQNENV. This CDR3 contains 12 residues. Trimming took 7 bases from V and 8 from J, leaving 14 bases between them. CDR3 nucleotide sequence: TGTGCCAGCACCCGAAGCACAGGGGAAGCTTTCTTT. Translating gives CASTRSTGEAFF.

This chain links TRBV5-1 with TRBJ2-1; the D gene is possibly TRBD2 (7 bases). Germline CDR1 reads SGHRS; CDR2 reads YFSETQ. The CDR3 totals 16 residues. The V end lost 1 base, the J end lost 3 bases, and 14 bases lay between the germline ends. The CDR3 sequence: CASSLSGGNLYNEQFF. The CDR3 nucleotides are TGCGCCAGCAGCTTGTCGGGGGGCAACCTCTACAATGAGCAGTTCTTC.